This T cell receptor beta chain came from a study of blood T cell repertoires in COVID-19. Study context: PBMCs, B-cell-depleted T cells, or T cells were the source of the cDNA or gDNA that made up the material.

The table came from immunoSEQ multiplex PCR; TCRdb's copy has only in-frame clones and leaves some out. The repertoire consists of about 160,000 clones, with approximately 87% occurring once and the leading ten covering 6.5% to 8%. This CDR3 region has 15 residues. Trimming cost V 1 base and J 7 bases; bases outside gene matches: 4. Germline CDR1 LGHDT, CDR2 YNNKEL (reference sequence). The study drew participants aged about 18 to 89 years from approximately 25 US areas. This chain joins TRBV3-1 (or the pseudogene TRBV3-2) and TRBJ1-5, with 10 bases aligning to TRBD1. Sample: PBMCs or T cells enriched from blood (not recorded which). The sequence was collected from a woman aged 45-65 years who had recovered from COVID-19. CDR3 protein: CASSQGTGGFQPQHF. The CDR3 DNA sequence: TGTGCCAGCAGCCAAGGGACAGGGGGTTTCCAGCCCCAGCATTTT.